This T cell receptor beta chain appears in the sequencing data of a study of blood T cell repertoires in COVID-19. In the study overall: There were acute and convalescent COVID-19 samples, and they came from the United States, Italy and Spain. Nucleic acid was either cDNA or gDNA, and it came from T cells, B-cell-depleted T cells, or PBMCs.

The repertoire was sequenced with immunoSEQ multiplex PCR; TCRdb's copy has only in-frame clones and lacks some. The repertoire holds roughly 500,000 clones, over 75% seen once, with roughly 1.9% in the top ten. Enrolled through a virtual design, the participants were between roughly 18 and 90 years of age and came from roughly 22 US areas. Cohort allocation depended upon clinical history that participants reported. The V end lost 9 bases, the J end lost 10 bases, and 18 bases lay between the germline ends. The germline gives CDR1 KGHDR, CDR2 SFDVKD. This CDR3 is built from 13 residues. The origin of this receptor is a woman in her thirties or forties who had recovered from COVID-19. This chain uses TRBV24-1 with TRBJ1-5, with a weak D call TRBD1 (5 bases). Sequenced sample: PBMCs or T cells enriched from blood (not recorded which). This CDR3 is CATADSPFSPQHF. The CDR3, as DNA: TGTGCCACCGCAGACAGCCCATTTTCCCCCCAGCATTTT.